This passage covers 28 T cell receptor beta chains from one sample sequenced in a study of blood T cell repertoires in COVID-19. TCRdb's table, derived via immunoSEQ multiplex PCR, lists solely in-frame clones and lacks some. The table records approximately 130,000 clones, around 83% of them present only once. What was sequenced was PBMCs or T cells enriched from blood (not recorded which). The source of these receptors is a man aged 25-45 years who had recovered from COVID-19.

V and J are TRBV5-1 and TRBJ2-2; possibly TRBD2 for D (5 bases). Trimming cost V 4 bases and J 8 bases, with 9 bases left between them. Germline V lookup: CDR1 SGHRS, CDR2 YFSETQ. The CDR3 has 12 residues. As DNA, the CDR3 is TGCGCCAGCAGCCTGTGGGAGGGGGAGCTGTTTTTT. As protein: CASSLWEGELFF.

The genes are TRBV2 and TRBJ2-1, with TRBD2 matching 10 bases. Germline lookup yields CDR1 SNHLY and CDR2 FYNNEI. V gave up 4 bases and J gave up 4 bases; unmatched junction bases: 4. CDR3 length: 15 residues. CDR3 protein: CASSVAGLAYNEQFF. The CDR3 coding sequence is TGTGCCAGCAGTGTTGCGGGACTAGCGTACAATGAGCAGTTCTTC.

This chain joins TRBV6-6 and TRBJ2-1; D possibly corresponds to TRBD1 (5 bases). CDR1 MNHNY and CDR2 SVGAGI come from the germline V gene (reference sequence). Trimming took 3 bases from V and 7 from J, leaving 13 bases between them. This CDR3 spans 14 amino acids. The CDR3 region has the DNA TGTGCCAGCAGTTATAGGGCAGGGTATAATGAGCAGTTCTTC. Protein sequence: CASSYRAGYNEQFF.

V is TRBV5-6 and J is TRBJ2-5, with TRBD2 identical over 10 bases. The CDR3 contains 16 residues. The V and J ends lost 2 bases and 2 bases, in that order; junction bases with no gene match: 6. Germline CDR1 and CDR2: SGHDT and YYEEEE. The CDR3 sequence is CASSFRRTSGQETQYF. In nucleotides, the CDR3 is TGTGCCAGCAGCTTTCGCCGGACTAGCGGACAAGAGACCCAGTACTTC.

The chain uses TRBV5-1 and TRBJ2-5, with 11 bases identical to TRBD1. The CDR3 runs to 18 residues. Trimming removed 4 bases from V and 4 bases from J; junction bases left unmatched: 15. The germline CDR1 and CDR2 sequences are SGHRS and YFSETQ. For the CDR3, the DNA is TGCGCCAGCAGCATAGGACAGGGGGCGAGGGCCCACGGAGAGACCCAGTACTTC. It specifies CASSIGQGARAHGETQYF.

This chain uses TRBV10-3 with TRBJ2-3; 9 bases align to TRBD2. The V gene's germline CDR1 is ENHRY and CDR2 SYGVKD. J gave up 4 bases and V 7 bases, and 15 bases lay outside the gene matches. The CDR3 consists of 17 residues. In DNA, the CDR3 is TGTGCCATCAAGGCGGGAGGGCCGGGGGTTTTTCCAGATACGCAGTATTTT. This gives the protein CAIKAGGPGVFPDTQYF.

This chain joins TRBV2 and TRBJ1-2; D remains unclear. This CDR3 has 15 amino acids. V lost 4 bases to trimming and J lost 4 bases, with 16 bases between them. Germline loops: CDR1 SNHLY, CDR2 FYNNEI. Here the CDR3 reads CASSGRQRVLYGYTF. DNA of the CDR3: TGTGCCAGCAGTGGACGGCAGCGTGTCCTCTATGGCTACACCTTC.

The chain carries TRBV12-5 and TRBJ2-5; 7 nucleotides agree with TRBD2. Germline V gene lookup returns CDR1 LGHNT and CDR2 FRNRAP. The CDR3 has 13 residues. V shed 7 bases, J shed 5 bases, and the junction held 7 bases outside the gene matches. This CDR3 reads CASERTSGETQYF. CDR3 nucleotides: TGTGCTAGTGAACGGACTAGTGGGGAGACCCAGTACTTC.

The chain joins TRBV7-3 to TRBJ2-1, with D perhaps TRBD2 (6 bases). CDR1 SGHTA and CDR2 FQGTGA come from the germline V gene. The CDR3 consists of 17 residues. Deletions cut 0 bases from V and 7 bases from J, with 19 bases between. The CDR3 is CASSLTGGMSTQNEQFF. The CDR3 DNA reads as TGTGCCAGCAGCTTAACGGGCGGGATGTCGACCCAAAATGAGCAGTTCTTC.

The chain uses TRBV6-6 and TRBJ1-1, with unresolved D. Germline lookup yields CDR1 MNHNY and CDR2 SVGAGI (reference sequence). V lost 0 bases, J lost 5 bases, and 7 bases lay in between. There are 13 residues in the CDR3. Here the CDR3 reads CASSYSGGTEAFF. CDR3 sequence (DNA): TGTGCCAGCAGTTACTCCGGAGGAACTGAAGCTTTCTTT.

This sequence joins TRBV2 and TRBJ1-6, with TRBD1 identical over 8 bases. The CDR3 is 13 amino acids. Per germline, CDR1 SNHLY and CDR2 FYNNEI. Trimming cost V 6 bases and J 8 bases; bases outside gene matches: 3. The CDR3: CASRETGDSPLHF. CDR3 nucleotide sequence: TGTGCCAGCAGAGAGACAGGGGATTCACCCCTCCACTTT. The whole variable domain, remainder taken from reference TRBV2 and TRBJ1-6, is EPEVTQTPSHQVTQMGQEVILRCVPISNHLYFYWYRQILGQKVEFLVSFYNNEISEKSEIFDDQFSVERPDGSNFTLKIRSTKLEDSAMYFCASRETGDSPLHFGNGTRLTVT.

The chain recombines TRBV2 with TRBJ2-2, with D unclear. Trimming removed 6 bases at V and 0 bases at J, with 11 bases between. The CDR3 loop spans 15 amino acids. Germline CDR1 is SNHLY and CDR2 is FYNNEI. The CDR3 DNA reads as TGTGCCAGCAGCCCTGCGCGAGCGAACACCGGGGAGCTGTTTTTT. Translation: CASSPARANTGELFF.

The V gene is TRBV2, the J gene TRBJ2-2; TRBD1 matches 7 bases. The CDR3 has 15 amino acids. Per germline, CDR1 SNHLY and CDR2 FYNNEI. Germline trimming cut 6 bases from V and 4 bases from J; bases unmatched to any gene: 8. Here the CDR3 reads CASRVDRVGTGELFF. In nucleotides, the CDR3 is TGTGCCAGCAGGGTCGACAGGGTGGGCACCGGGGAGCTGTTTTTT.

V gene TRBV5-1 combines with J gene TRBJ2-3, with 8 bases identical to TRBD2. This CDR3 is built from 17 residues. Unmatched junction bases numbered 13, after V lost 5 bases and J lost 2 bases. Germline CDR1 SGHRS, CDR2 YFSETQ. The CDR3, as DNA: TGCGCCAGCAGTCTTGGACTGGGCGGGAGGCCCACAGATACGCAGTATTTT. Translated, it gives CASSLGLGGRPTDTQYF.

This chain uses TRBV19 with TRBJ2-1, with 8 bases that match TRBD2. The CDR3 is 14 residues long. V lost 5 bases and J lost 10; bases outside the gene matches: 10. The germline V gene has CDR1 LNHDA and CDR2 SQIVND (reference sequence). CDR3 DNA sequence: TGTGCCAGTAGTTTAACGGGAGGGCCTGGGGAGCAGTTCTTC. Protein: CASSLTGGPGEQFF.

This clone was observed once. This chain links TRBV18 with TRBJ1-1, with D hard to call. Germline assignment: CDR1 KGHSH and CDR2 LQKENI. The CDR3 runs to 16 residues. The germline V and J ends were trimmed by 5 bases and 5 bases, with 21 bases remaining between them. This CDR3 is CASSAEAITRQTEAFF. CDR3 nucleotide sequence: TGTGCCAGCTCAGCGGAGGCCATTACTAGGCAGACTGAAGCTTTCTTT.

The chain carries TRBV30 and TRBJ1-6, with 7 bases that match TRBD1. Per germline, CDR1 GTSNPN and CDR2 SVGIG (reference sequence). This CDR3 has 16 amino acids. V lost 1 base, J lost 0 bases, and 3 bases stayed unmatched. CDR3 loop: CAWSGNRGSYNSPLHF. CDR3 DNA: TGTGCCTGGAGTGGGAACAGGGGCTCCTATAATTCACCCCTCCACTTT.

The rearrangement uses TRBV6-5 and TRBJ2-7, with 10 bases that match TRBD1. This CDR3 spans 16 amino acids. Germline loops: CDR1 MNHEY, CDR2 SVGAGI. V lost 6 bases, J lost 3 bases, and 11 bases stayed unmatched. This CDR3 is CASRYRDRGVLYEQYF. For the CDR3, the DNA is TGTGCCAGCAGGTACCGGGACAGGGGCGTCCTCTACGAGCAGTACTTC.

V and J are TRBV7-3 and TRBJ2-6; possibly TRBD2 for D (5 bases). V was cut by 5 bases and J by 2 bases, with 10 bases left in between. The germline V gene has CDR1 SGHTA and CDR2 FQGTGA. CDR3 length: 15 amino acids. CDR3 amino acids: CASSRDRAGANVLTF. CDR3 DNA sequence: TGTGCCAGCAGCCGGGATAGGGCTGGGGCCAACGTCCTGACTTTC.

J is TRBJ2-5 and V is TRBV7-9; D possibly corresponds to TRBD1 (6 bases). Looked up from germline, CDR1 is SEHNR and CDR2 is FQNEAQ (reference sequence). Trimming cost V 1 base and J 4 bases, with 13 bases left between them. The CDR3 has 15 amino acids. The CDR3: CASSLGGGRGETQYF. The CDR3 nucleotides are TGTGCCAGCAGCTTAGGTGGCGGCAGGGGAGAGACCCAGTACTTC. The full variable domain, completed using reference TRBV7-9 and TRBJ2-5, is DTGVSQNPRHKITKRGQNVTFRCDPISEHNRLYWYRQTLGQGPEFLTYFQNEAQLEKSRLLSDRFSAERPKGSFSTLEIQRTEQGDSAMYLCASSLGGGRGETQYFGPGTRLLVL.

The CDR3 spells CASSQGPDTVYEQYF. The CDR3 DNA is TGTGCCAGCAGCCAAGGTCCGGACACCGTATACGAGCAGTACTTC. The chain has TRBV3-1 (or the pseudogene TRBV3-2) and TRBJ2-7, with a possible D match to TRBD1 (5 bases). The germline V gene encodes CDR1 LGHDT and CDR2 YNNKEL (reference sequence). The V end lost 1 base, the J end lost 4 bases, and 14 bases lay between the germline ends. This CDR3 region has 15 residues.

V is TRBV9 and J is TRBJ1-1; TRBD1 aligns across 7 bases. This CDR3 contains 13 residues. Germline V CDR1 and CDR2: SGDLS, YYNGEE. V lost 3 bases to trimming and J lost 4 bases; unmatched junction nucleotides: 3. This CDR3 is CASSAGTATEAFF. As DNA, the CDR3 is TGTGCCAGCAGCGCAGGGACAGCCACTGAAGCTTTCTTT.

The chain joins TRBV6-1 to TRBJ1-5; 11 bases fit TRBD1. Per germline, CDR1 MNHNS and CDR2 SASEGT. J was trimmed by 2 bases and V by 4 bases; bases with no gene match: 7. This CDR3 is built from 17 residues. The CDR3 DNA follows: TGTGCCAGCAGTGTAGGGACAGGGGGTAAGGGCAATCAGCCCCAGCATTTT. Translated, it gives CASSVGTGGKGNQPQHF.

The chain is built from TRBV24-1 and TRBJ2-7, with TRBD2 matching 8 bases. The CDR3 consists of 14 residues. J gave up 4 bases and V 12 bases, and 13 bases lay outside the gene matches. The germline CDR1 and CDR2 sequences are KGHDR and SFDVKD. The CDR3 sequence is CAPGGAQFVYEQYV. For the CDR3, the DNA is TGTGCCCCGGGGGGGGCACAATTTGTGTACGAGCAGTACGTC.

This clone showed up just once. This chain links TRBV2 with TRBJ1-2; D not certain. The length of the CDR3 is 17 residues. Germline CDR1 is SNHLY and CDR2 is FYNNEI. Trimming cost V 4 bases and J 1 base, with 19 bases left between them. The CDR3 coding sequence is TGTGCCAGCAGTGGAGACGGTACAGAGCAATTTAACTATGGCTACACCTTC. It encodes CASSGDGTEQFNYGYTF.

The chain combines TRBV5-1 with TRBJ2-3; TRBD2 agrees at 14 bases. V lost 3 bases and J lost 5; bases outside the gene matches: 8. Germline CDR1 SGHRS, CDR2 YFSETQ. The CDR3 runs to 17 residues. CDR3 sequence: CASSSGTSGSMIDTQYF. Here the CDR3 DNA reads TGCGCCAGCAGCTCTGGGACTAGCGGGAGTATGATAGATACGCAGTATTTT.

DNA of the CDR3: TGCGCCAGCAGCTTGGGAGGGCCGGGACAGCCCGCAGGAGGCTACACCTTC. Translating gives CASSLGGPGQPAGGYTF. The chain employs TRBV5-1 and TRBJ1-2; 7 bases fit TRBD1. This CDR3 has 17 amino acids. V shed 0 bases and J 8 bases; nucleotides not matched to a gene: 16. The V gene's germline CDR1 is SGHRS and CDR2 YFSETQ. The entire variable domain, with the rest obtained from reference TRBV5-1 and TRBJ1-2, is as follows: KAGVTQTPRYLIKTRGQQVTLSCSPISGHRSVSWYQQTPGQGLQFLFEYFSETQRNKGNFPGRFSGRQFSNSRSEMNVSTLELGDSALYLCASSLGGPGQPAGGYTFGSGTRLTVV.

This clone has a single count. The chain employs TRBV7-9 and TRBJ1-1; 9 nucleotides agree with TRBD1. The CDR3 runs 16 residues. Looked up from germline, CDR1 is SEHNR and CDR2 is FQNEAQ (reference sequence). The ends lost 1 base at V and 4 bases at J; junction bases unmatched: 7. CDR3 sequence reads: CASSLGGTGQTTEAFF. CDR3 in DNA: TGTGCCAGCAGCTTAGGGGGGACAGGGCAGACCACTGAAGCTTTCTTT.